The clone carrying this T cell receptor beta chain was seen a handful of times. Its antigen is still unknown. This sample was taken from a study of T cell repertoires in cytomegalovirus infection. Broader study findings: It was HLA-C-restricted CMV-specific TCR beta clonotypes that dominated the response ex vivo.

Via MiXCR, TCRdb re-called the reads, giving one row per CDR3 protein. In the table there are 350,000 to 500,000 distinct CDR3 sequences, under 40% of which are singletons. This sequence originates from a human donor in good health (CMV status not recorded). Some clones in this sample may be carry-over from other donors' samples. Source material: PBMCs.

Here the CDR3 reads CASSGGTARYTF. The CDR3 DNA follows: TGTGCCAGCAGTGGGGGGACAGCGCGCTACACCTTC. The gene calls are TRBV6-2 or TRBV6-3 and TRBJ1-2; TRBD1 matches 7 bases. Trimming cost V 5 bases and J 9 bases; bases outside gene matches: 6. This CDR3 spans 12 amino acids. Germline V CDR1 and CDR2: MNHEY, SVGEGT.